This T cell receptor (beta chain) came from a study of radiation and T cells in renal cell carcinoma. About the study: Nephrectomy followed 15 Gy stereotactic body radiation by 4 weeks. Study-level findings and limits: Pretreatment tumor biopsies were lacking, so baseline clonotypes are unknown.

In regard to this clone: Its antigen is unidentified.

The CDR3 loop spans 14 amino acids. Germline-derived CDR1 and CDR2 are MNHNS and SASEGT. Trimming removed 4 bases at V and 0 bases at J, with 7 bases between. As for time point: baseline pretreatment blood. Stated treatment: 15 Gy SBRT to primary tumor, nephrectomy 4 weeks later. Blood was sampled at baseline, 2 weeks and 4 weeks after SBRT. Profiled with immunoSEQ multiplex PCR; TCRdb holds only in-frame clones, not every one. The table shows 95,000 to 150,000 clones, with roughly 80% occurring only once. Sequenced material: blood, taken from a patient whose treatment included radiotherapy and nephrectomy. The clonotype comes from a woman aged 55-70 years with renal cell carcinoma. The chain is built from TRBV6-1 and TRBJ1-3, with D possibly matching TRBD1 (5 bases). CDR3 nucleotide sequence: TGTGCCAGCAGTGGTACAGGCTCTGGAAACACCATATATTTT. Translating gives CASSGTGSGNTIYF.